Shown below are 5 T cell receptor beta chains from a single sample sequenced in a study of Tregs in tolerant kidney transplant recipients. Using immunoSEQ multiplex PCR, the repertoire was profiled, and TCRdb retains in-frame clones only, with some absent. The table lists 85,000 to 100,000 clones, 80% to 95% of them singletons. The source was CD4+ T cells from blood, collected before the transplant. These receptors came from a human donor who received a combined kidney and bone marrow transplant.

J is TRBJ1-5 and V is TRBV30; D not resolved. This CDR3 contains 13 residues. With 3 bases removed from V and 4 bases from J, the gap between germline ends came to 10 bases. The germline CDR1 and CDR2 sequences are GTSNPN and SVGIG (reference sequence). The CDR3 spells CAWSNAGNQPQHF. For the CDR3, the DNA is TGTGCCTGGAGCAACGCGGGGAATCAGCCCCAGCATTTT.

The rearrangement uses TRBV10-3 and TRBJ2-7, with TRBD2 identical over 15 bases. The CDR3 is made up of 20 amino acids. V gave up 0 bases and J gave up 5 bases; unmatched junction bases: 14. Germline CDR1 ENHRY, CDR2 SYGVKD. The CDR3 coding sequence is TGTGCCATCAGTGAGTCGCCTTTGGGACTAGCGGGAGGAGTTCGCGACGAGCAGTACTTC. Its protein is CAISESPLGLAGGVRDEQYF.

The rearrangement joins TRBV18 to TRBJ2-1; D possibly corresponds to TRBD2 (5 bases). CDR3 size: 15 residues. Germline V gene lookup returns CDR1 KGHSH and CDR2 LQKENI. Trimming cost V 6 bases and J 0 bases, with 12 bases left between them. The CDR3 loop reads CASSTSGSSYNEQFF. For the CDR3, the DNA is TGTGCCAGCTCCACATCGGGGAGCTCCTACAATGAGCAGTTCTTC.

V and J are TRBV4-1 and TRBJ2-1; D is perhaps TRBD2 (5 bases). The CDR3 consists of 15 residues. V lost 2 bases and J 7 bases, leaving 15 bases between the germline ends. Germline assignment: CDR1 MGHRA and CDR2 YSYEKL. DNA for the CDR3: TGCGCCAGCAGCCAACCCTCAAAAAAGCGGAATGAGCAGTTCTTC. Amino acids: CASSQPSKKRNEQFF.

The V and J genes are TRBV30 and TRBJ2-7, with D unresolved. The CDR3 sequence is 12 residues long. Germline loops: CDR1 GTSNPN, CDR2 SVGIG (reference sequence). Trimming cost V 3 bases and J 3 bases, with 9 bases left between them. The CDR3 region is CAWSREVYEQYF. The CDR3, as DNA: TGTGCCTGGAGCCGAGAAGTCTACGAGCAGTACTTC.